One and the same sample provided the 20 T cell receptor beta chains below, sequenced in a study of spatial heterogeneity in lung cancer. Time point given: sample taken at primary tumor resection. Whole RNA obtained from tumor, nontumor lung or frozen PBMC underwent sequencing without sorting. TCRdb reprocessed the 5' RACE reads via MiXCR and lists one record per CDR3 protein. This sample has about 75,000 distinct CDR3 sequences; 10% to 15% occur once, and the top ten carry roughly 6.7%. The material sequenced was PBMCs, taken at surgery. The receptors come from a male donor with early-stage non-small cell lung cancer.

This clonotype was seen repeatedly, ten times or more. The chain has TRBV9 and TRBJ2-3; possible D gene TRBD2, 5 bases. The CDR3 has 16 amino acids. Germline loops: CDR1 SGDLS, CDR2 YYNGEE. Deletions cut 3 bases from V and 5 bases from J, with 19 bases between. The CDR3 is CASSGIDGSGIDTQYF. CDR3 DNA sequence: TGTGCCAGCAGCGGCATAGATGGGAGTGGGATAGATACGCAGTATTTT.

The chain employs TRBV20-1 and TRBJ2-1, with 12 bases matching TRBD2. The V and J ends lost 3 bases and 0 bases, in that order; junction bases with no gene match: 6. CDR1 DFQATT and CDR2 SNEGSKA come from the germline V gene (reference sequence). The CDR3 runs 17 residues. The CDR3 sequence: CSASRLAGASSYNEQFF. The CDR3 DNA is TGCAGTGCTAGTCGACTAGCGGGGGCTAGCTCCTACAATGAGCAGTTCTTC.

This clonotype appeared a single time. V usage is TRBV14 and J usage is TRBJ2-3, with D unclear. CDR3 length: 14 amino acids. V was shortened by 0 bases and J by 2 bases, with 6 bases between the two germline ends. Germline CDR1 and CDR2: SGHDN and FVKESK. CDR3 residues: CASSQDRPTDTQYF. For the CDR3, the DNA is TGTGCCAGCAGCCAAGACAGACCCACAGATACGCAGTATTTT.

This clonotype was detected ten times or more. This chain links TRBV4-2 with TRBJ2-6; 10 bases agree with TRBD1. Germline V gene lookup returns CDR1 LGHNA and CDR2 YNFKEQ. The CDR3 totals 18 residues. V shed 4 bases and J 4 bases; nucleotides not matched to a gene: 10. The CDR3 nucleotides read TGTGCCAGCAGCCCCAGACAGGGGGCGGCCTCCGGGGCCAACGTCCTGACTTTC. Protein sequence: CASSPRQGAASGANVLTF.

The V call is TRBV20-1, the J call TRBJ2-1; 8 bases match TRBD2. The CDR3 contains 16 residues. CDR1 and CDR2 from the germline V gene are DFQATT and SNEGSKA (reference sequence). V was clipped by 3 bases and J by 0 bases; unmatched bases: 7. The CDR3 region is CSASDSAGASYNEQFF. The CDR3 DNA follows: TGCAGTGCTAGTGACTCAGCGGGAGCCTCCTACAATGAGCAGTTCTTC.

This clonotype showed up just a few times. In nucleotides, the CDR3 is TGTGCCAGCAGCTCCCCTAGCGGGGGTTACAATGAGCAGTTCTTC. This sequence encodes CASSSPSGGYNEQFF. This chain joins TRBV5-6 and TRBJ2-1; TRBD2 agrees at 10 bases. Germline values: CDR1 SGHDT, CDR2 YYEEEE. Unmatched junction bases numbered 4, after V lost 3 bases and J lost 4 bases. This CDR3 comprises 15 residues. The full variable domain, rest sourced from reference TRBV5-6 and TRBJ2-1, is DAGVTQSPTHLIKTRGQQVTLRCSPKSGHDTVSWYQQALGQGPQFIFQYYEEEERQRGNFPDRFSGHQFPNYSSELNVNALLLGDSALYLCASSSPSGGYNEQFFGPGTRLTVL.

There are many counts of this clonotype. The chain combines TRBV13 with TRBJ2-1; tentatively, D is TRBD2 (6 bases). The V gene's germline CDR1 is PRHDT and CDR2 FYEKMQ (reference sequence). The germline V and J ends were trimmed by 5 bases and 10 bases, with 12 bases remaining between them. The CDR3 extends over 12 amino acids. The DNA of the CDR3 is TGTGCCAGCAGCGGGACTCCGATGGAGCAGTTCTTC. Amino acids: CASSGTPMEQFF. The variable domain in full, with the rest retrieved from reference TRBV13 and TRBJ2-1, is AAGVIQSPRHLIKEKRETATLKCYPIPRHDTVYWYQQGPGQDPQFLISFYEKMQSDKGSIPDRFSAQQFSDYHSELNMSSLELGDSALYFCASSGTPMEQFFGPGTRLTVL.

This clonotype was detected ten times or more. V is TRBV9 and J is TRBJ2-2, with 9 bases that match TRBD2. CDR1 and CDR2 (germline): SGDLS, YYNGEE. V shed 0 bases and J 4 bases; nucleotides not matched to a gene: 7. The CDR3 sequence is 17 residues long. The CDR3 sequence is CASSVEGVAGATGELFF. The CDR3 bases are TGTGCCAGCAGCGTAGAAGGCGTAGCGGGAGCCACCGGGGAGCTGTTTTTT.

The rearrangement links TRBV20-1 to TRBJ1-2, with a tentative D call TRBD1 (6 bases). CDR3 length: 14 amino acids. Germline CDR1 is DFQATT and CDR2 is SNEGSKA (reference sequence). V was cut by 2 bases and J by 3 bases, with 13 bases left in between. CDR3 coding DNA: TGCAGTGCTAGAATCCAGGGGCGCGACTATGGCTACACCTTC. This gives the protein CSARIQGRDYGYTF.

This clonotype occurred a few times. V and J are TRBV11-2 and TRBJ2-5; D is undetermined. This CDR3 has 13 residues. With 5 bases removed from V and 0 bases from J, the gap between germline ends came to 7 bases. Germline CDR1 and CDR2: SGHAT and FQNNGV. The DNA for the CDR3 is TGTGCCAGCAGCCGCCGCTACCAAGAGACCCAGTACTTC. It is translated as CASSRRYQETQYF. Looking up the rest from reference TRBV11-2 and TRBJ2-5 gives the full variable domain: EAGVAQSPRYKIIEKRQSVAFWCNPISGHATLYWYQQILGQGPKLLIQFQNNGVVDDSQLPKDRFSAERLKGVDSTLKIQPAKLEDSAVYLCASSRRYQETQYFGPGTRLLVL.

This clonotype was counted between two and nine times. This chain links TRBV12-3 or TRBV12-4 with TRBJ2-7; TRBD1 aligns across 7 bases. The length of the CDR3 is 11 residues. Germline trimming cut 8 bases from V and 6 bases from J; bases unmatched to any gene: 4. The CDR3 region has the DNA TGTGCCAGCCGACAGGGTTTCGAGCAGTACTTC. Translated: CASRQGFEQYF.

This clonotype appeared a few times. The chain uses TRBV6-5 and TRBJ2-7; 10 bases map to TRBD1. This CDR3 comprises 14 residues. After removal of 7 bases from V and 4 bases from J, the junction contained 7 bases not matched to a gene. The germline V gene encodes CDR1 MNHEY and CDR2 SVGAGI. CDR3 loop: CASTAGQGRYEQYF. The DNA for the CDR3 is TGTGCCAGCACCGCGGGACAGGGGCGATACGAGCAGTACTTC.

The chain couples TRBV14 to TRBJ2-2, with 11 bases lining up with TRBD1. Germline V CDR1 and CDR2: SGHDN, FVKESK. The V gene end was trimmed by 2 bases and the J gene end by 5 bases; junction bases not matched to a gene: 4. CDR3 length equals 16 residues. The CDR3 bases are TGTGCCAGCAGCCAACTGGACAGGGGGCGAACCGGGGAGCTGTTTTTT. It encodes CASSQLDRGRTGELFF.

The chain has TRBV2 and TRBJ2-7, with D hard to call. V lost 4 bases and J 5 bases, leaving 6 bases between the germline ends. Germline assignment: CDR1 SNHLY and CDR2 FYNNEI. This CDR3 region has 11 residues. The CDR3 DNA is TGTGCCAGCAGTGCCCTCGACGAGCAGTACTTC. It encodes CASSALDEQYF.

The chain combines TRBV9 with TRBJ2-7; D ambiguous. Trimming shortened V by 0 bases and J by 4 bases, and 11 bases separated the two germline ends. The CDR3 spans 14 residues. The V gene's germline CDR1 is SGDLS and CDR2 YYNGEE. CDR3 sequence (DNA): TGTGCCAGCAGCGTAGCTGGGGTGGGGTACGAGCAGTACTTC. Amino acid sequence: CASSVAGVGYEQYF.

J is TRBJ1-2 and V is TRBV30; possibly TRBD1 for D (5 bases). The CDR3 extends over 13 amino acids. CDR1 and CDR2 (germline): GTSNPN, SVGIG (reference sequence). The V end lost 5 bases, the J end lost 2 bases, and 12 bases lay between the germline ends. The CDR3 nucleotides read TGTGCCTGGGGGTCGGCAGGGAACTATGGCTACACCTTC. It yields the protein CAWGSAGNYGYTF.

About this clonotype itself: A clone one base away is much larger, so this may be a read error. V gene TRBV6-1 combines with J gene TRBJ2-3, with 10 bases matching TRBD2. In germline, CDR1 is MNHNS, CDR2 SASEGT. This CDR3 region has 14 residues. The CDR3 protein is CANSGTSGTDTQYF. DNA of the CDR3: TGTGCCAACAGTGGGACTAGCGGCACAGATACGCAGTATTTT.

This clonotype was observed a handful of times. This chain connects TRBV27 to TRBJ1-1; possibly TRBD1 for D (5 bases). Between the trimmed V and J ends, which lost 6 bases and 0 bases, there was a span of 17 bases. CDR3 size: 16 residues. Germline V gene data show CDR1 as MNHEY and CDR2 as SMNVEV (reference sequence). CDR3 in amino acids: CASSPYGGSLNTEAFF. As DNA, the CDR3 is TGTGCCAGCAGCCCTTATGGGGGGTCCCTGAACACTGAAGCTTTCTTT.

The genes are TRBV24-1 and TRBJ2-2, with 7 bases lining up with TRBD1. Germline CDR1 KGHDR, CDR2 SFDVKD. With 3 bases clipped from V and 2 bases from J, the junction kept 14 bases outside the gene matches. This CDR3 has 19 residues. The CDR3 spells CATSDLPTGKLSNTGELFF. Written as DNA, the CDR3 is TGTGCCACCAGTGATCTCCCGACAGGGAAATTGTCAAACACCGGGGAGCTGTTTTTT.

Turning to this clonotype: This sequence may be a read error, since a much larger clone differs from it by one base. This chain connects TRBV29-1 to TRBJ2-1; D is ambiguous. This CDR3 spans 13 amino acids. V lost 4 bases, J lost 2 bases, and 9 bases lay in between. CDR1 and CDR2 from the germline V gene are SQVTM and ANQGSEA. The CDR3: CSVAQITYNEQFF. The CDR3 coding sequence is TGCAGCGTTGCCCAAATCACCTACAATGAGCAGTTCTTC.